The clone carrying this T cell receptor (beta chain) was recorded a few times. One entry per CDR3 protein results from TCRdb running MiXCR on the 5' RACE reads. The data contain about 350,000 distinct CDR3 sequences, approximately 10% of them singletons. This record comes from a study of T cells after yellow fever vaccination. Sequencing was performed on PBMCs, taken on the day of the first yellow fever vaccination. This TCR derives from a man younger than 35 who received the YFV17D yellow fever vaccine.

CDR3 DNA sequence: TGCAGCGTTGAAAGAAACACTGAAGCTTTCTTT. It specifies CSVERNTEAFF. The chain couples TRBV29-1 to TRBJ1-1; D not resolved. The germline gives CDR1 SQVTM, CDR2 ANQGSEA. CDR3 length: 11 amino acids. V shed 2 bases and J shed 2 bases, with 3 bases lying between them.